This paragraph covers one TCR beta chain sequence. This sample is drawn from a study of blood T cell repertoires in COVID-19. Repertoires were generated with immunoSEQ multiplex PCR, while TCRdb's copy carries only in-frame clones and drops some. Of approximately 330,000 clones detected, roughly 86% appear once; the ten largest clones hold approximately 9.9%. Seattle enrolled patients during active infection and tracked them longitudinally. This CDR3 has 16 residues. CDR1 is MGHRA and CDR2 is YSYEKL in the germline V gene. The ends lost 1 base at V and 7 bases at J; junction bases unmatched: 9. J is TRBJ2-1 and V is TRBV4-1; 8 bases line up with TRBD1. The receptor comes from a man younger than 40 with COVID-19, enrolled during active disease. Material: peripheral blood. The CDR3 loop reads CASSQASGGRKNEQFF. Here the CDR3 DNA reads TGCGCCAGCAGCCAAGCTTCAGGGGGCAGAAAAAATGAGCAGTTCTTC.